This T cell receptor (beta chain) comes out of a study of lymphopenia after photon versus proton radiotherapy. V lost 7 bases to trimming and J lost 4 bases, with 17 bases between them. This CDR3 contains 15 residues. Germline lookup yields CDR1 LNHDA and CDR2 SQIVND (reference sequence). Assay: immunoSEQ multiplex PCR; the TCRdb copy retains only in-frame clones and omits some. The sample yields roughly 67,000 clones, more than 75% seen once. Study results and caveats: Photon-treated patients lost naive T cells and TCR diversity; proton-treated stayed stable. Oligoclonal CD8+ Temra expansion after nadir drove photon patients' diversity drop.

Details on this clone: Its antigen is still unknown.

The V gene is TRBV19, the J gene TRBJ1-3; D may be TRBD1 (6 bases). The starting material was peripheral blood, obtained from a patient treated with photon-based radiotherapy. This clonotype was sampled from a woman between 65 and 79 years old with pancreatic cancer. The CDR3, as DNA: TGTGCCAGTACAACGGGAACAGGGCTCGGAAACACCATATATTTT. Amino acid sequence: CASTTGTGLGNTIYF.